The T cell receptor (beta chain) described here comes from a study of blood T cells in healthy people across ages. For the second PCR, which ran for about 7 to 11 cycles, a sample-barcoded 5' primer and a J-beta primer mix were used. TCRdb reprocessed the 5' RACE reads with MiXCR, giving one entry per CDR3 protein. Of 1.5 million to 2 million distinct CDR3 sequences listed, 40% to 55% were seen once; the top ten hold over 2%. The germline gives CDR1 MNHNY, CDR2 SVGAGI (reference sequence). This CDR3 is 16 amino acids long. Trimming took 2 bases from V and 0 from J, leaving 11 bases between them. Sequencing used blood. This TCR was sampled from a middle-aged woman in good health. The chain combines TRBV6-6 with TRBJ2-4; D may be TRBD2 (6 bases). CDR3 bases: TGTGCCAGCAGTTACCCCCAGGGACTAGCCAAAAACATTCAGTACTTC. Translating it yields CASSYPQGLAKNIQYF.